This is a list of T cell receptor beta chains from one sample in a study of cytomegalovirus exposure and HLA in healthy donors. Sequencing used immunoSEQ multiplex PCR; TCRdb keeps in-frame clones, though not all of them. In all, the sample yields around 130,000 clones. Input material: PBMCs. These receptors came from a woman aged 55 to 70 in good health and CMV-seronegative. Both conserved end residues are part of each CDR3. Fields, in order: V gene, J gene, D gene, CDR3 protein, CDR3 DNA. The D gene is left open where the match is weak.

V: TRBV6-1; J: TRBJ2-1; D: TRBD1; CDR3: CASNGQGRDEQFF; DNA: TGTGCCAGCAACGGACAGGGGAGGGATGAGCAGTTCTTC
V: TRBV7-9; J: TRBJ2-1; D: TRBD2; CDR3: CASSLASLAGGDTNNEQFF; DNA: TGTGCCAGCAGCTTAGCGTCGCTAGCGGGGGGCGATACAAACAATGAGCAGTTCTTC
V: TRBV7-3; J: TRBJ2-1; D: TRBD1; CDR3: CASSFGRIGTDEQFF; DNA: TGTGCCAGCAGCTTCGGTCGGATTGGGACAGATGAGCAGTTCTTC
V: TRBV5-4; J: TRBJ2-1; D: TRBD1; CDR3: CASSPPNRGQHYNEQFF; DNA: TGTGCCAGCAGCCCACCTAACAGGGGCCAACATTACAATGAGCAGTTCTTC
V: TRBV4-2; J: TRBJ2-1; D: -; CDR3: CASSQGREGNEQFF; DNA: TGTGCCAGCAGCCAAGGACGGGAAGGTAATGAGCAGTTCTTC
V: TRBV5-1; J: TRBJ1-1; D: -; CDR3: CASRSGNTEAFF; DNA: TGCGCCAGCCGCAGCGGGAACACTGAAGCTTTCTTT
V: TRBV6-4; J: TRBJ1-5; D: TRBD1; CDR3: CASSDRDSNNSNQPQHF; DNA: TGTGCCAGCAGTGATCGGGACAGTAACAATAGCAATCAGCCCCAGCATTTT
V: TRBV11-2; J: TRBJ2-2; D: -; CDR3: CASSSRGARTGELFF; DNA: TGTGCCAGCAGCTCTCGGGGGGCAAGGACCGGGGAGCTGTTTTTT
V: TRBV5-6; J: TRBJ1-2; D: -; CDR3: CASSLAGQSYGYTF; DNA: TGTGCCAGCAGCTTGGCAGGACAGTCCTATGGCTACACCTTC
V: TRBV6-1; J: TRBJ1-5; D: -; CDR3: CASSDGHFNQPQHF; DNA: TGTGCCAGCAGTGATGGACACTTCAATCAGCCCCAGCATTTT
V: TRBV11-2; J: TRBJ1-1; D: TRBD1; CDR3: CASSLNRGGNTEAFF; DNA: TGTGCCAGCAGCCTAAACAGGGGGGGGAACACTGAAGCTTTCTTT
V: TRBV6-1; J: TRBJ1-1; D: -; CDR3: CASSELGTENTEAFF; DNA: TGTGCCAGCAGTGAACTTGGCACCGAAAACACTGAAGCTTTCTTT
V: TRBV27; J: TRBJ2-7; D: TRBD1; CDR3: CASSPRSGTAYEQYF; DNA: TGTGCCAGCAGTCCCCGGTCTGGGACAGCCTACGAGCAGTACTTC
V: TRBV2; J: TRBJ1-2; D: -; CDR3: CASATNYGYTF; DNA: TGTGCCAGCGCTACGAACTATGGCTACACCTTC
V: TRBV5-1; J: TRBJ2-3; D: TRBD2; CDR3: CASSLGGLEVGYF; DNA: TGCGCCAGCAGCTTGGGCGGACTAGAGGTGGGGTATTTT
V: TRBV5-1; J: TRBJ2-2; D: TRBD2; CDR3: CASSLGGGAGENTGELFF; DNA: TGCGCCAGCAGCTTGGGGGGAGGAGCGGGAGAGAACACCGGGGAGCTGTTTTTT
V: TRBV7-9; J: TRBJ1-3; D: -; CDR3: CASSSRQASNSGNTIYF; DNA: TGTGCCAGCAGCTCTCGACAGGCGTCAAACTCTGGAAACACCATATATTTT
V: TRBV5-1; J: TRBJ2-3; D: TRBD1; CDR3: CASSTGQSTDTQYF; DNA: TGCGCCAGCTCAACGGGACAGAGCACAGATACGCAGTATTTT
V: TRBV6-5; J: TRBJ2-4; D: -; CDR3: CASREGAKNIQYF; DNA: TGTGCCAGCAGGGAGGGGGCAAAAAACATTCAGTACTTC
V: TRBV30; J: TRBJ2-7; D: TRBD1; CDR3: CASNRDRHSYEQYF; DNA: TGTGCCTCCAACCGGGACAGGCACTCCTACGAGCAGTACTTC
V: TRBV25-1; J: TRBJ2-5; D: -; CDR3: CASSEQGIWETQYF; DNA: TGTGCCAGCAGTGAACAGGGGATTTGGGAGACCCAGTACTTC
V: TRBV7-9; J: TRBJ1-3; D: -; CDR3: CASSLLRYSGNTIYF; DNA: TGTGCCAGCAGCTTACTCAGATACTCTGGAAACACCATATATTTT
V: TRBV7-9; J: TRBJ2-2; D: -; CDR3: CASSLGTTNTGELFF; DNA: TGTGCCAGCAGCTTAGGGACTACGAACACCGGGGAGCTGTTTTTT
V: TRBV27; J: TRBJ2-7; D: TRBD1; CDR3: CASSRPPRTGFYEQYF; DNA: TGTGCCAGCAGTCGCCCCCCTCGGACAGGGTTCTACGAGCAGTACTTC
V: TRBV5-6; J: TRBJ2-7; D: TRBD2; CDR3: CASRLGTPGGEQYF; DNA: TGTGCCAGCAGACTCGGGACTCCGGGGGGTGAGCAGTACTTC